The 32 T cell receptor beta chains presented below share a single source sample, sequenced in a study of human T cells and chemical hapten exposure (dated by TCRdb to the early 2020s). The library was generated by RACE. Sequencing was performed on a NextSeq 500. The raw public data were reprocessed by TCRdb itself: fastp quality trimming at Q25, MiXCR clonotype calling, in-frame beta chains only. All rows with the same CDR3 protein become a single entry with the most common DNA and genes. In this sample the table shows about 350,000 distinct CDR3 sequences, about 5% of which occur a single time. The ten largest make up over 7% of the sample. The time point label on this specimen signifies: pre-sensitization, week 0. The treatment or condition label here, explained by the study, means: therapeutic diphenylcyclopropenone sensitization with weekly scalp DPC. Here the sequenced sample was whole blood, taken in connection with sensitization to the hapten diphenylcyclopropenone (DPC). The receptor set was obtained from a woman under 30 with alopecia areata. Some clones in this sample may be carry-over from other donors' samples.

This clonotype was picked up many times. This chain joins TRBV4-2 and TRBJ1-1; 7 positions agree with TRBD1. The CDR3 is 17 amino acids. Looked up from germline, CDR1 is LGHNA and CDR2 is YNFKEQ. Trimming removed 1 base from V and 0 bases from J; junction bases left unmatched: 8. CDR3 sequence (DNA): TGTGCCAGCAGCCAAGGTGTTTTGGGACAGTTGAACACTGAAGCTTTCTTT. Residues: CASSQGVLGQLNTEAFF.

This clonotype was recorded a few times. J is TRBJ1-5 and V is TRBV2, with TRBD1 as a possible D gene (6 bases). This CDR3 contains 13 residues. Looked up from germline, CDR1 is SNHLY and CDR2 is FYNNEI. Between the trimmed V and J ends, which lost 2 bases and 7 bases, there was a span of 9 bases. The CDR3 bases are TGTGCCAGCAGTGAACAGGGGTTCCAGCCCCAGCATTTT. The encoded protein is CASSEQGFQPQHF.

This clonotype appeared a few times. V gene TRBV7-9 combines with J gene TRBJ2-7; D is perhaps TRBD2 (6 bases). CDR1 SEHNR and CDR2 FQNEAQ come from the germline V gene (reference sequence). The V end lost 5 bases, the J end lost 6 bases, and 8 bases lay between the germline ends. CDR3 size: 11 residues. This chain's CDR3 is CASSVGSEQYF. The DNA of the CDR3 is TGTGCCAGCAGCGTCGGGAGCGAGCAGTACTTC. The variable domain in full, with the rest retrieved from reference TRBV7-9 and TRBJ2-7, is DTGVSQNPRHKITKRGQNVTFRCDPISEHNRLYWYRQTLGQGPEFLTYFQNEAQLEKSRLLSDRFSAERPKGSFSTLEIQRTEQGDSAMYLCASSVGSEQYFGPGTRLTVT.

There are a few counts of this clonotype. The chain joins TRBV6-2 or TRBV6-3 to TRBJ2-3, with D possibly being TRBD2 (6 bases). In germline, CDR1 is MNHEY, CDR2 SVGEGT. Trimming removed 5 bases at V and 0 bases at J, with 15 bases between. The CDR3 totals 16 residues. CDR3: CASSRRVPYSTDTQYF. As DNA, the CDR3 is TGTGCCAGCAGTCGGAGGGTCCCTTACAGCACAGATACGCAGTATTTT.

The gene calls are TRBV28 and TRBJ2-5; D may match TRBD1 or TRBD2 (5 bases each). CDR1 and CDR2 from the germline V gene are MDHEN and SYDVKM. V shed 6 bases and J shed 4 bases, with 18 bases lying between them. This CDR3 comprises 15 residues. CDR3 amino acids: CASRSGPGPGETQYF. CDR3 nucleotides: TGTGCCAGCAGGAGCGGCCCGGGGCCTGGAGAGACCCAGTACTTC.

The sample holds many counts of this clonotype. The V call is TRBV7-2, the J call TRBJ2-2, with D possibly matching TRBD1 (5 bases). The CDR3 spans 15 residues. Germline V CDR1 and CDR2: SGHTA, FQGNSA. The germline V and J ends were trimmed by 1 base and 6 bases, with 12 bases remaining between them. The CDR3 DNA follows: TGTGCCAGCAGCTTAGGGCAGGGATCAGCCGGGGAGCTGTTTTTT. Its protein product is CASSLGQGSAGELFF.

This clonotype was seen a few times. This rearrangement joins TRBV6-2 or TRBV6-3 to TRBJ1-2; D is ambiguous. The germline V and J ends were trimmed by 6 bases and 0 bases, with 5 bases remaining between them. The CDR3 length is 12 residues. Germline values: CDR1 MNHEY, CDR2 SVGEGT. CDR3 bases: TGTGCCAGCAGGCCCTCTAACTATGGCTACACCTTC. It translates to CASRPSNYGYTF.

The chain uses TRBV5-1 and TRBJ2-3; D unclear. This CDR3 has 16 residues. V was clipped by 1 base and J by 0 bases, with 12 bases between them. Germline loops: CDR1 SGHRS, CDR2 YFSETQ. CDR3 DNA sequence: TGCGCCAGCAGCTTGTATCAGCCGACTAGCACAGATACGCAGTATTTT. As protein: CASSLYQPTSTDTQYF.

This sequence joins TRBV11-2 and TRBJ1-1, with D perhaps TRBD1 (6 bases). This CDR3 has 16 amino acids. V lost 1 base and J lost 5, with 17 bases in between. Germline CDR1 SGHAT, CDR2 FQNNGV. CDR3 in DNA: TGTGCCAGCAGCTTAGCCCTACAGGGTTCAGGGACTGAAGCTTTCTTT. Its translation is CASSLALQGSGTEAFF.

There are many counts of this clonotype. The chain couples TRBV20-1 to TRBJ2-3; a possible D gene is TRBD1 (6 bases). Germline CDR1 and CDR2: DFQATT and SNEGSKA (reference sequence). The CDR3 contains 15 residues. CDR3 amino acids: CSGGAGASVTDTQYF. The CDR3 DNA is TGCAGCGGTGGAGCAGGGGCTTCGGTCACAGATACGCAGTATTTT.

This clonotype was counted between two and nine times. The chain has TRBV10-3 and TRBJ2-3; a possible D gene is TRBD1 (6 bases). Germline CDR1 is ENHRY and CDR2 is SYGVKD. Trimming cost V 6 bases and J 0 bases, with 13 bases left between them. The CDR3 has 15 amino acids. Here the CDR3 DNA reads TGTGCCATCAGGGGGGCTTTGTCGAGCACAGATACGCAGTATTTT. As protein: CAIRGALSSTDTQYF.

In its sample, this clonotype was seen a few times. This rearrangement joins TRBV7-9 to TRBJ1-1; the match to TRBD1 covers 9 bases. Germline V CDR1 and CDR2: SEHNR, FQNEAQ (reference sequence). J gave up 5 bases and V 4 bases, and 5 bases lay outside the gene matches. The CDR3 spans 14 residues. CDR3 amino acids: CASSSYRGQTEAFF. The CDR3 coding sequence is TGTGCCAGCAGCTCCTACAGGGGGCAGACTGAAGCTTTCTTT. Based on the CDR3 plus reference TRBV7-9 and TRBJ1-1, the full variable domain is DTGVSQNPRHKITKRGQNVTFRCDPISEHNRLYWYRQTLGQGPEFLTYFQNEAQLEKSRLLSDRFSAERPKGSFSTLEIQRTEQGDSAMYLCASSSYRGQTEAFFGQGTRLTVV.

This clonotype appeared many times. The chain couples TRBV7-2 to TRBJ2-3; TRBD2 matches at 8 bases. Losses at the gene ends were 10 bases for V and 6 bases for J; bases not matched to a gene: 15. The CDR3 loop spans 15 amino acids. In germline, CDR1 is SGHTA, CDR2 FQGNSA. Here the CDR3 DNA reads TGTGCCACCCGAGTATCGGGGGGGCCATTCGATACGCAGTATTTT. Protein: CATRVSGGPFDTQYF.

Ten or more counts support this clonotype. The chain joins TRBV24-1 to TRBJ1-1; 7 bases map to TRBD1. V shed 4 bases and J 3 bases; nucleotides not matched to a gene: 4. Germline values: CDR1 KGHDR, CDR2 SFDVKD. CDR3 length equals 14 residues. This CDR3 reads CATSETGSDTEAFF. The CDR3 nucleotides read TGTGCCACCAGTGAGACAGGGAGTGACACTGAAGCTTTCTTT.

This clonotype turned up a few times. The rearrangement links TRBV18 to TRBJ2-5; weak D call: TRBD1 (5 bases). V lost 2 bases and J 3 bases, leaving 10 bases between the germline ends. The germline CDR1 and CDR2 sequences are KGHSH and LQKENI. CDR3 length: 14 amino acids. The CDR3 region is CASSPSIGEETQYF. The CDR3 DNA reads TGTGCCAGCTCACCAAGTATAGGGGAAGAGACCCAGTACTTC.

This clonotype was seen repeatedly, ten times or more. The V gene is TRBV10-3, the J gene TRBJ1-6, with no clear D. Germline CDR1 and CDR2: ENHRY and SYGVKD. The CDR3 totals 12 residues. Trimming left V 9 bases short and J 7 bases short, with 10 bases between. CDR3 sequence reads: CAIQKQNSPLHF. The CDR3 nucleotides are TGTGCCATACAGAAGCAGAATTCACCCCTCCACTTT.

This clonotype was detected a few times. The CDR3 nucleotides read TGTGCCAGCAGCCGGACAGGGGAACCTAATGAAAAACTGTTTTTT. It yields the protein CASSRTGEPNEKLFF. The genes are TRBV7-2 and TRBJ1-4; 9 bases are shared with TRBD1. Trimming cost V 5 bases and J 3 bases; bases outside gene matches: 4. The CDR3 contains 15 residues. Germline CDR1 SGHTA, CDR2 FQGNSA.

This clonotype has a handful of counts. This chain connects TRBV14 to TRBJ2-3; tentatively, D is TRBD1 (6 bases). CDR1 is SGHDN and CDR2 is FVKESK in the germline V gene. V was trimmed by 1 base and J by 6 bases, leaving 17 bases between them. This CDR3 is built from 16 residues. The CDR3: CASSQVGQNLLDTQYF. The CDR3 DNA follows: TGTGCCAGCAGCCAAGTTGGACAGAACCTTCTGGATACGCAGTATTTT.

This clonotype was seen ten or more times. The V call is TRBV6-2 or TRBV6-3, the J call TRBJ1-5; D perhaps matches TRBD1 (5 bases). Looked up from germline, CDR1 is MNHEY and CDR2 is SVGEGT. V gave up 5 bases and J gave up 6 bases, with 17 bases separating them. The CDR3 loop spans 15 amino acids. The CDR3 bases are TGTGCCAGCAGTCGACGTGGGGCTCGAGGTCAGCCCCAGCATTTT. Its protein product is CASSRRGARGQPQHF.

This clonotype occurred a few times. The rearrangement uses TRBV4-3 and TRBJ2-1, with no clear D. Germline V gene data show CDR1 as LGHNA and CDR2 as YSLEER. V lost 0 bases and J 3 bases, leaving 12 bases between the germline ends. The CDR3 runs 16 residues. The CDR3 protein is CASSQDPGAHYNEQFF. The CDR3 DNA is TGCGCCAGCAGCCAAGATCCCGGCGCCCACTACAATGAGCAGTTCTTC.

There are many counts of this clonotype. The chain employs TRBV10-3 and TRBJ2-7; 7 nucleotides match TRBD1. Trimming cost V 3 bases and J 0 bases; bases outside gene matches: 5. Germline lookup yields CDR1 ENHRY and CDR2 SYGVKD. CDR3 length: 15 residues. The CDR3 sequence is CAISELGDSSYEQYF. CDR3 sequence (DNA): TGTGCCATCAGTGAATTGGGGGACAGCTCCTACGAGCAGTACTTC.

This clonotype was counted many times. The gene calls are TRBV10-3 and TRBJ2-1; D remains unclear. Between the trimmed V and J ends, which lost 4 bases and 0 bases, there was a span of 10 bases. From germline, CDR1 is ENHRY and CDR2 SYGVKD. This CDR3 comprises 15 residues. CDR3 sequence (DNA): TGTGCCATCAGTGGTATGTCTAGCTCCTACAATGAGCAGTTCTTC. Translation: CAISGMSSSYNEQFF.

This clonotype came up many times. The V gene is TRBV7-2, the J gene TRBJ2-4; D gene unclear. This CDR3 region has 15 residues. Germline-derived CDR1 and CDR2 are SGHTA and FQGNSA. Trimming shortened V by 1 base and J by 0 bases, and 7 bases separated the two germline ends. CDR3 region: CASSLVPVAKNIQYF. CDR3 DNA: TGTGCCAGCAGCTTAGTCCCAGTAGCCAAAAACATTCAGTACTTC.

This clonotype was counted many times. CDR3 in amino acids: CASSYGSPQHF. Written as DNA, the CDR3 is TGTGCCAGCAGTTACGGGTCGCCCCAGCATTTT. The chain employs TRBV6-9 and TRBJ1-5; D not resolved. Germline-derived CDR1 and CDR2 are MNHGY and SVAAGI. V lost 3 bases and J 9 bases, leaving 6 bases between the germline ends. The length of the CDR3 is 11 residues.

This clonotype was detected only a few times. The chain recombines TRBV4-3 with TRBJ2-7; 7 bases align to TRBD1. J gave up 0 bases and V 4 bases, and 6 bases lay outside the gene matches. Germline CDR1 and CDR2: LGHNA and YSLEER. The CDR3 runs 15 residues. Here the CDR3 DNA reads TGCGCCAGCAGCCCCTCGACAGGGACCTCCTACGAGCAGTACTTC. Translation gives CASSPSTGTSYEQYF.

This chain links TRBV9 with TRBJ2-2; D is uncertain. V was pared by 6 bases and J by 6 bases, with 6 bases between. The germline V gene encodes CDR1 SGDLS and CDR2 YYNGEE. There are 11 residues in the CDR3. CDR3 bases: TGTGCCAGCATAGGCGCCGGGGAGCTGTTTTTT. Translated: CASIGAGELFF.

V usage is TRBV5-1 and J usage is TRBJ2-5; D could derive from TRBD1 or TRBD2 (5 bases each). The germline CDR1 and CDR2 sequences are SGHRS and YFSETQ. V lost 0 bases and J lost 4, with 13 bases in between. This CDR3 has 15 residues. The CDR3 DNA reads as TGCGCCAGCAGCTTGGAAGGGGAGCCACGAGAGACCCAGTACTTC. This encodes CASSLEGEPRETQYF. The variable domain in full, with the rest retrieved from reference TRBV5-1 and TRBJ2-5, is KAGVTQTPRYLIKTRGQQVTLSCSPISGHRSVSWYQQTPGQGLQFLFEYFSETQRNKGNFPGRFSGRQFSNSRSEMNVSTLELGDSALYLCASSLEGEPRETQYFGPGTRLLVL.

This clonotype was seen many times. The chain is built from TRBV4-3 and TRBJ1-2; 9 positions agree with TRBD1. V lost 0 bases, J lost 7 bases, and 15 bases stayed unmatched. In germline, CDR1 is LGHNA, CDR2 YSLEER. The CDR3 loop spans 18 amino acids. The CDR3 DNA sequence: TGCGCCAGCAGCCAAGATCTAGTCCGGACAGGGGTGTCTAGTGGCTACACCTTC. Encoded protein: CASSQDLVRTGVSSGYTF.

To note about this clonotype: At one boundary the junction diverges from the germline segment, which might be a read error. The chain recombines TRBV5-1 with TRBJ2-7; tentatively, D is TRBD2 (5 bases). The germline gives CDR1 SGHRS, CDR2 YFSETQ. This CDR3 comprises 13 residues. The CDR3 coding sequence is TGCGTCAGCAAGCAGACGGGGACCTACGAGCAGTACTTC. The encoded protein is CVSKQTGTYEQYF.

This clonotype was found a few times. CDR3 coding DNA: TGTGCCAGCAGTCGGGGACACAATGAGCAGTTCTTC. Translation: CASSRGHNEQFF. The rearrangement joins TRBV12-3 or TRBV12-4 to TRBJ2-1, with D tentatively TRBD1 or TRBD2 (5 bases each). Trimming pared 5 bases from V and 5 bases from J, leaving 7 bases between. CDR3 size: 12 residues.

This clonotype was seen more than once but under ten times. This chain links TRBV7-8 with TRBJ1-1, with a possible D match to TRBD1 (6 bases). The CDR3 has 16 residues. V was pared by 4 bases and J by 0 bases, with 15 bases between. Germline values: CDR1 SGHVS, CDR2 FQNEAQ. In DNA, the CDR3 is TGTGCCAGCAGCTCGCCGAACAGGGACTTGAACACTGAAGCTTTCTTT. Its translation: CASSSPNRDLNTEAFF.

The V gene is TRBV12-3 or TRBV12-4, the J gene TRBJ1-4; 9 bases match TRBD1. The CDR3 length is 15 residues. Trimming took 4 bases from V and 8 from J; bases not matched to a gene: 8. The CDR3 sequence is CASSSQGQGGEKLFF. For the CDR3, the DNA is TGTGCCAGCAGTTCCCAGGGACAGGGAGGCGAAAAACTGTTTTTT.